The clone carrying this TCR beta chain was observed a single time. Its antigen is unidentified. This entry is derived from a study of beta chain features in type 1 diabetes. Every isolated RNA sample was fully reverse transcribed, so sequencing captured expressed TCRB transcripts. Average reads for naive, central memory and regulatory T cell samples were about 3.57 million. TCRdb's table, derived via immunoSEQ multiplex PCR, lists solely in-frame clones and lacks some. The data contain around 40,000 clones, 60% to 75% of them singletons. In germline, CDR1 is MNHNY, CDR2 SVGAGI (reference sequence). The CDR3 is 15 residues long. With 7 bases clipped from V and 4 bases from J, the junction kept 11 bases outside the gene matches. Findings of the study overall: Among patients with Type 1 diabetes, TCRB CDR3s were moderately but significantly shorter in every one of the four CD4+ subsets.

The sequenced material came from Tregs from blood. The clonotype originates from a man aged 25-40 years with type 1 diabetes. Some clones in this sample may be carry-over from other donors' samples. V is TRBV6-6 and J is TRBJ2-7; the match to TRBD1 covers 9 bases. The CDR3 DNA reads TGTGCCAGCATCCATGGGACAGGGTCTGGGTACGAGCAGTACTTC. It is translated as CASIHGTGSGYEQYF.